This T cell receptor beta chain came from a study of control samples from healthy donors and cancer patients. This clone was counted between two and nine times. This CDR3 contains 12 residues. Trimming took off 0 bases at V and 6 bases at J, with 3 bases between the two ends. Germline V gene data show CDR1 as LNHNV and CDR2 as YYDKDF (reference sequence). The repertoire was sequenced with immunoSEQ multiplex PCR; TCRdb's copy has only in-frame clones and lacks some. The sample includes 150,000 or so clones, just under 95% of them seen just once. Source material: blood. The V and J genes are TRBV15 and TRBJ1-5; no firm D call. The clonotype comes from a woman aged 40 to 50 in good health. The DNA of the CDR3 is TGTGCCACCAGCAGAGATACTCAGCCCCAGCATTTT. Translation: CATSRDTQPQHF.